A selection of T cell receptor beta chains follows, all from one sample in a study of memory CD4+ T cells and cytomegalovirus serostatus. The protocol was immunoSEQ multiplex PCR, while the TCRdb copy is restricted to in-frame clones and leaves out a portion. This sample has fewer than 75,000 clones, with over 75% found just once. The sequencing input was memory CD4+ T cells from blood. These receptors were obtained from an adult in good health and CMV-seronegative. Each CDR3 is given with its conserved first and last residue. The D gene is left open where the match is weak. Clone size appears in some rows only: once, few, many, or a class for an expanded clone.

>TRBJ1-6|-|many|TRBV19
CASRALDGSNSPLHF
TGTGCCAGTAGAGCGCTGGACGGGTCCAATTCACCCCTCCACTTT
>TRBJ2-7|-|-|TRBV4-1
CASSQREGGSEQYF
TGCGCCAGCAGCCAAAGGGAAGGGGGGAGCGAGCAGTACTTC
>TRBJ2-3|TRBD2|-|TRBV7-2
CASSLEVAGGRTQYF
TGTGCCAGCAGCTTAGAGGTAGCGGGGGGGCGCACGCAGTATTTT
>TRBJ2-2|-|few|TRBV6-6
CASRSSPAGELFF
TGTGCCAGCAGATCAAGTCCCGCCGGGGAGCTGTTTTTT
>TRBJ1-4|TRBD1|-|TRBV6-1
CASSEGQQEKLFF
TGTGCCAGCAGTGAGGGACAGCAAGAAAAACTGTTTTTT
>TRBJ1-6|-|few|TRBV4-1
CASSQGVWPLHF
TGCGCCAGCAGCCAAGGCGTTTGGCCCCTCCACTTT
>TRBJ2-3|-|once|TRBV5-6
CASSLTVSSTDTQYF
TGTGCCAGCAGCTTGACAGTTTCTAGCACAGATACGCAGTATTTT
>TRBJ1-2|-|-|TRBV9
CASSPSGDRDYGYTF
TGTGCCAGCAGCCCCAGTGGGGACCGAGACTATGGCTACACCTTC
>TRBJ2-7|TRBD1|-|TRBV6-5
CASSYKGQGAYEQYF
TGTGCCAGCAGTTACAAAGGACAGGGGGCGTACGAGCAGTACTTC
>TRBJ1-1|-|-|TRBV5-1
CASSLGRAGDTEAFF
TGCGCCAGCAGCTTGGGGAGGGCGGGGGACACTGAAGCTTTCTTT
>TRBJ2-3|-|-|TRBV2
CASSDRNSYTDTQYF
TGTGCCAGCAGTGATAGGAACTCGTACACAGATACGCAGTATTTT
>TRBJ2-7|TRBD1|once|TRBV29-1
CSVGDRGGQYF
TGCAGCGTGGGGGACAGGGGTGGGCAGTACTTC
>TRBJ2-5|TRBD2|-|TRBV7-9
CASSSSLAGQETQYF
TGTGCCAGCAGCTCCTCTCTAGCGGGGCAAGAGACCCAGTACTTC
>TRBJ2-5|-|-|TRBV6-1
CASTSRKEVETQYF
TGTGCCAGCACCTCCCGGAAGGAGGTGGAGACCCAGTACTTC
>TRBJ2-5|TRBD2|once|TRBV9
CASSVGTSGGGETQYF
TGTGCCAGCAGCGTAGGGACTAGCGGGGGAGGAGAGACCCAGTACTTC
>TRBJ2-7|TRBD2|-|TRBV27
CASSYLAGATYEQYF
TGTGCCAGCAGCTACCTAGCGGGAGCCACCTACGAGCAGTACTTC
>TRBJ1-1|-|-|TRBV5-1
CASSSGTLRDTEAFF
TGCGCCAGCAGCTCGGGGACCCTGCGCGACACTGAAGCTTTCTTT
>TRBJ1-4|-|few|TRBV6-1
CASSERTVYEKLFF
TGTGCCAGCAGTGAGAGGACAGTGTACGAAAAACTGTTTTTT
>TRBJ2-5|TRBD2|once|TRBV28
CASSSGTKGGETQYF
TGTGCCAGCAGTAGTGGGACTAAAGGAGGAGAGACCCAGTACTTC
>TRBJ2-5|-|-|TRBV5-6
CASSFTLGEAQYF
TGTGCCAGCAGCTTCACACTGGGAGAGGCCCAGTACTTC
>TRBJ1-5|-|-|TRBV19
CASSQGKRDQPQHF
TGTGCCAGTAGCCAGGGGAAACGGGATCAGCCCCAGCATTTT
>TRBJ2-3|-|-|TRBV10-3
CAIAGGLSTDTQYF
TGTGCCATCGCCGGGGGGCTCTCCACAGATACGCAGTATTTT
>TRBJ2-2|TRBD1|-|TRBV6-6
CASSDRGDTGELFF
TGTGCCAGCAGCGACAGGGGAGACACCGGGGAGCTGTTTTTT
>TRBJ2-5|-|-|TRBV4-1
CASSQAGGVCKDETQYF
TGCGCCAGCAGCCAAGCCGGGGGCGTTTGTAAGGATGAGACCCAGTACTTC
>TRBJ2-1|TRBD2|medium-sized|TRBV7-2
CASGAGGLGEQFF
TGTGCCAGCGGAGCGGGGGGGTTGGGTGAGCAGTTCTTC
>TRBJ2-5|-|-|TRBV28
CASSTGQQETQYF
TGTGCCAGCAGCACGGGACAACAAGAGACCCAGTACTTC
>TRBJ1-1|-|-|TRBV5-6
CASSFSSEAFF
TGTGCCAGCAGCTTTAGCTCTGAAGCTTTCTTT
>TRBJ2-7|TRBD1|-|TRBV5-3
CASGGTGGYEQYF
TGTGCCAGTGGGGGGACAGGGGGTTACGAGCAGTACTTC
>TRBJ1-3|-|-|TRBV29-1
CSVGGVLGGNTIYF
TGCAGCGTTGGCGGGGTCTTGGGAGGAAACACCATATATTTT
>TRBJ2-2|TRBD1|few|TRBV7-9
CASSPARGRLSGELFF
TGTGCCAGCAGCCCCGCCAGGGGGCGGTTGAGCGGGGAGCTGTTTTTT
>TRBJ1-1|-|-|TRBV5-5
CASSQGMNTEAFF
TGTGCCAGCAGCCAAGGGATGAACACTGAAGCTTTCTTT
>TRBJ1-6|-|few|TRBV11-2
CASSLDLGDLLSW
TGTGCCAGCAGCTTAGATCTCGGGGACCTCCTGAGTTGG
>TRBJ1-4|-|-|TRBV6-5
CASRTRRQGNEKLFF
TGTGCCAGCAGAACACGCAGGCAGGGGAATGAAAAACTGTTTTTT
>TRBJ2-4|TRBD1|-|TRBV6-1
CASSEEGQGLNIQYF
TGTGCCAGCAGTGAAGAGGGACAGGGGTTAAACATTCAGTACTTC
>TRBJ1-2|-|-|TRBV5-1
CASSYDSQGGYTF
TGCGCCAGCAGCTACGACAGCCAGGGTGGCTACACCTTC
>TRBJ1-5|-|-|TRBV29-1
CSVGQLNQPQHF
TGCAGCGTAGGACAGCTAAATCAGCCCCAGCATTTT
>TRBJ1-2|TRBD1|-|TRBV27
CASSTRTGVGYGYTF
TGTGCCAGCAGTACTAGAACAGGGGTCGGCTATGGCTACACCTTC
>TRBJ1-4|-|-|TRBV5-4
CASSLDSPGSSEKLFF
TGTGCCAGCAGCTTGGATTCTCCAGGGTCTTCTGAAAAACTGTTTTTT
>TRBJ2-1|-|-|TRBV29-1
CSVELGSATSYNEQFF
TGCAGCGTTGAATTAGGTTCCGCTACCTCCTACAATGAGCAGTTCTTC
>TRBJ1-3|-|-|TRBV14
CASSSHRSTIYF
TGTGCCAGCAGCTCGCATAGAAGCACCATATATTTT
>TRBJ2-1|-|few|TRBV28
CASSPHGHYNEQFF
TGTGCCAGCAGTCCGCACGGACATTACAATGAGCAGTTCTTC
>TRBJ1-5|TRBD1|-|TRBV6-6
CASSYSTGGAYQPQHF
TGTGCCAGCAGTTACTCGACAGGGGGCGCGTATCAGCCCCAGCATTTT
>TRBJ2-5|-|-|TRBV5-1
CASRGLQETQYF
TGCGCCAGCCGGGGACTCCAAGAGACCCAGTACTTC
>TRBJ2-3|-|-|TRBV7-2
CASSPSTADTQYF
TGTGCCAGCAGCCCCTCTACCGCAGATACGCAGTATTTT
>TRBJ1-5|-|once|TRBV18
CASSPEQASNQPQHF
TGTGCCAGCTCACCGGAGCAGGCCAGCAATCAGCCCCAGCATTTT
>TRBJ2-2|-|-|TRBV5-1
CASSLDPGDTGELFF
TGCGCCAGCAGCTTGGACCCCGGGGACACCGGGGAGCTGTTTTTT
>TRBJ2-3|TRBD1|-|TRBV5-1
CASSLGGTATDTQYF
TGCGCCAGCAGCTTGGGTGGGACAGCGACAGATACGCAGTATTTT